Listed here are 32 T cell receptor beta chains from one sample, sequenced in a study of neurological immune-mediated disorders. TCRdb processed the 5' RACE reads anew with MiXCR; each CDR3 protein has one entry. The repertoire holds roughly 25,000 distinct CDR3 sequences, over 5% seen once, with around 5% in the top ten. The sequencing input was PBMCs. The receptors stem from a woman aged 40 to 55 in good health.

This clonotype was picked up many times. The chain carries TRBV10-3 and TRBJ2-1; the D call may be TRBD1 or TRBD2 (5 bases each). Germline V gene lookup returns CDR1 ENHRY and CDR2 SYGVKD. The CDR3 contains 13 residues. V was shortened by 1 base and J by 13 bases, with 14 bases between the two germline ends. CDR3 bases: TGTGCCATCAGTGAGTTGAACCGGGACCACCAGTTCTTC. Protein sequence: CAISELNRDHQFF.

At least ten counts were recorded for this clonotype. The CDR3 here is CSVGGTGTGREETQYF. CDR3 bases: TGCAGCGTTGGCGGCACGGGGACAGGGAGGGAAGAGACCCAGTACTTC. The chain employs TRBV29-1 and TRBJ2-5; the match to TRBD1 covers 9 bases. Trimming cost V 4 bases and J 3 bases; bases outside gene matches: 12. The germline V gene encodes CDR1 SQVTM and CDR2 ANQGSEA. The CDR3 covers 16 residues.

The rearrangement links TRBV18 to TRBJ2-4, with D perhaps matching TRBD2 (5 bases). Germline CDR1 KGHSH, CDR2 LQKENI. CDR3 size: 13 residues. The V end was cut by 0 bases, the J end by 7 bases, with 7 bases between. The DNA of the CDR3 is TGTGCCAGCTCACCACCCCCGGGGAACATTCAGTACTTC. As protein: CASSPPPGNIQYF.

This clonotype came up many times. J is TRBJ2-3 and V is TRBV10-3; D call uncertain. CDR3 length: 13 residues. Germline values: CDR1 ENHRY, CDR2 SYGVKD. V was cut by 3 bases and J by 1 base, with 5 bases left in between. DNA of the CDR3: TGTGCCATCAGTGAACTTGGCACAGATACGCAGTATTTT. It yields the protein CAISELGTDTQYF.

This clonotype is medium-sized. The V and J genes are TRBV20-1 and TRBJ1-5, with a possible D match to TRBD1 (5 bases). This CDR3 has 15 amino acids. Trimming cost V 0 bases and J 1 base, with 10 bases left between them. Germline CDR1 is DFQATT and CDR2 is SNEGSKA (reference sequence). The CDR3 here is CSARDPGPSNQPQHF. CDR3 bases: TGCAGTGCTAGAGACCCGGGACCGAGCAATCAGCCCCAGCATTTT.

This clonotype was picked up many times. The V and J genes are TRBV20-1 and TRBJ2-3; no reliable D call. The V end was cut by 3 bases, the J end by 0 bases, with 16 bases between. This CDR3 comprises 16 residues. Germline lookup yields CDR1 DFQATT and CDR2 SNEGSKA (reference sequence). For the CDR3, the DNA is TGCAGTGCTAGTATTGGGTTCGTGCCTAGCACAGATACGCAGTATTTT. Translation gives CSASIGFVPSTDTQYF.

This clonotype was found a few times. The rearrangement uses TRBV5-1 and TRBJ2-1; TRBD1 matches 7 bases. V lost 3 bases and J lost 5; bases outside the gene matches: 11. The CDR3 is made up of 16 amino acids. CDR1 and CDR2 (germline): SGHRS, YFSETQ. Here the CDR3 reads CASSSTGTAINNEQFF. The CDR3 DNA reads TGCGCCAGCAGCTCAACCGGGACAGCGATAAACAATGAGCAGTTCTTC.

This clonotype has ten or more counts. CDR3 protein: CASSGGTGRETQYF. The CDR3 DNA follows: TGCGCCAGCAGCGGAGGTACAGGTAGAGAGACCCAGTACTTC. This rearrangement joins TRBV5-1 to TRBJ2-5; D is tentatively TRBD1 or TRBD2 (5 bases each). The CDR3 covers 14 residues. Trimming stripped 4 bases from V and 4 bases from J, with 14 bases between. Germline lookup yields CDR1 SGHRS and CDR2 YFSETQ.

Many counts were recorded for this clonotype. The chain couples TRBV6-6 to TRBJ1-1; D is ambiguous. Germline V gives CDR1 MNHNY, CDR2 SVGAGI (reference sequence). The CDR3 consists of 16 residues. V lost 2 bases and J 4 bases, leaving 17 bases between the germline ends. CDR3 sequence (DNA): TGTGCCAGCAGTTACACGAATGCAGGCCTGACCACTGAAGCTTTCTTT. Residues: CASSYTNAGLTTEAFF.

This clonotype was seen at least ten times. The chain recombines TRBV5-1 with TRBJ2-7; D call uncertain. Between the trimmed V and J ends, which lost 4 bases and 1 base, there was a span of 3 bases. CDR3 length: 11 residues. Germline assignment: CDR1 SGHRS and CDR2 YFSETQ. Written as DNA, the CDR3 is TGCGCCAGCAGCGGATCCTACGAGCAGTACTTC. As protein: CASSGSYEQYF.

This clonotype was counted ten times or more. This sequence joins TRBV20-1 and TRBJ2-1; D is undetermined. Germline CDR1 is DFQATT and CDR2 is SNEGSKA (reference sequence). Trimming took 3 bases from V and 10 from J, leaving 10 bases between them. This CDR3 is 11 amino acids long. CDR3 bases: TGCAGTGCTAGGCTAGTGAACGAGCAGTTCTTC. This encodes CSARLVNEQFF.

The V gene is TRBV12-2, the J gene TRBJ2-5; no DNA check was done on the table's D call, TRBD1. TRBV12-2 is termed a pseudogene. The length of the CDR3 is 19 residues. DNA of the CDR3: TGTGCAAGTCGCTTAGTACCTCTAGAGGGGGGTCAGTTCCAAGAGACCCAGTACTTC. As protein: CASRLVPLEGGQFQETQYF.

This clonotype has ten or more counts. The V call is TRBV19, the J call TRBJ2-1, with TRBD2 matching 11 bases. The germline V gene encodes CDR1 LNHDA and CDR2 SQIVND (reference sequence). The CDR3 length is 15 residues. With V trimmed by 2 bases and J by 7 bases, 4 bases remained unmatched. This CDR3 is CASSIMTSGTNEQFF. The CDR3 nucleotides are TGTGCCAGTAGTATAATGACTAGCGGGACAAATGAGCAGTTCTTC.

This clonotype was detected many times. The chain uses TRBV12-3 or TRBV12-4 and TRBJ2-1; no definite D call. The CDR3 sequence is 13 residues long. The germline V and J ends were trimmed by 6 bases and 8 bases, with 14 bases remaining between them. The CDR3 DNA follows: TGTGCCAGCAGGACGACTGGTTCGGATGAGCAGTTCTTC. It translates to CASRTTGSDEQFF.

Many counts were recorded for this clonotype. The rearrangement links TRBV20-1 to TRBJ2-3; tentative D call: TRBD2 (5 bases). CDR1 is DFQATT, CDR2 SNEGSKA, per germline (reference sequence). V was clipped by 7 bases and J by 0 bases, with 8 bases between them. The length of the CDR3 is 12 residues. The CDR3 loop is CSVAQSTDTQYF. The CDR3 DNA reads TGCAGTGTAGCGCAAAGCACAGATACGCAGTATTTT.

This clonotype was seen repeatedly, ten times or more. The chain links TRBV27 to TRBJ2-3, with 8 bases identical to TRBD2. Germline values: CDR1 MNHEY, CDR2 SMNVEV (reference sequence). This CDR3 comprises 14 residues. V was clipped by 4 bases and J by 6 bases; unmatched bases: 6. CDR3 bases: TGTGCCAGCAGTTGGTCGGGAGGGCGGGATACGCAGTATTTT. This sequence encodes CASSWSGGRDTQYF.

The table lists this clonotype with many counts. The chain combines TRBV15 with TRBJ2-2; D uncertain. The CDR3 has 17 residues. V lost 8 bases and J lost 4, with 23 bases in between. Germline V CDR1 and CDR2: LNHNV, YYDKDF (reference sequence). CDR3 sequence: CATRSLYSPVGTGELFF. The CDR3 bases are TGTGCCACCCGTAGCCTCTACAGCCCGGTCGGCACCGGGGAGCTGTTTTTT.

This clonotype was detected ten times or more. V usage is TRBV20-1 and J usage is TRBJ2-1, with 10 bases aligning to TRBD2. The CDR3 loop spans 18 amino acids. CDR1 is DFQATT and CDR2 is SNEGSKA in the germline V gene (reference sequence). Unmatched junction bases numbered 15, after V lost 0 bases and J lost 7 bases. The CDR3 protein is CSARDLAILAGVGNEQFF. The CDR3 DNA reads TGCAGTGCTAGAGATCTCGCTATTCTAGCGGGAGTTGGTAATGAGCAGTTCTTC.

This clonotype was seen ten or more times. The J gene is TRBJ2-7, the V gene TRBV27; maybe TRBD1 (6 bases). The length of the CDR3 is 15 residues. Per germline, CDR1 MNHEY and CDR2 SMNVEV (reference sequence). With 2 bases removed from V and 3 bases from J, the gap between germline ends came to 14 bases. CDR3 in DNA: TGTGCCAGCAGTTTAGGGGGCAGGGGAGTCTACGAGCAGTACTTC. Encoded protein: CASSLGGRGVYEQYF.

This clonotype is medium-sized in the sample. The genes are TRBV29-1 and TRBJ1-3, with D hard to call. Germline V gives CDR1 SQVTM, CDR2 ANQGSEA. Trimming took off 4 bases at V and 4 bases at J, with 5 bases between the two ends. The CDR3 extends over 11 amino acids. CDR3 nucleotides: TGCAGCGTTGGCGGGGGAAACACCATATATTTT. This codes for CSVGGGNTIYF.

At least ten counts were recorded for this clonotype. This chain connects TRBV7-2 to TRBJ1-6; TRBD1 aligns across 7 bases. Trimming removed 5 bases from V and 7 bases from J; junction bases left unmatched: 8. The CDR3 loop spans 15 amino acids. Germline V gives CDR1 SGHTA, CDR2 FQGNSA. The CDR3 is CASSIRQGLNSPLHF. CDR3 sequence (DNA): TGTGCCAGCAGCATCAGACAGGGACTGAATTCACCCCTCCACTTT.

This clonotype was counted many times. J is TRBJ2-1 and V is TRBV7-2; 8 bases are shared with TRBD1. The CDR3 is 15 amino acids. Germline V CDR1 and CDR2: SGHTA, FQGNSA. V lost 6 bases to trimming and J lost 6 bases; unmatched junction nucleotides: 10. The DNA for the CDR3 is TGTGCCAGCAGTTTCCAGGGGGCGGTCCCCAATGAGCAGTTCTTC. Translation gives CASSFQGAVPNEQFF.

This clonotype was recorded many times. V is TRBV20-1 and J is TRBJ1-4; possibly TRBD1 for D (5 bases). Germline CDR1 is DFQATT and CDR2 is SNEGSKA (reference sequence). CDR3 length: 14 amino acids. Trimming shortened V by 6 bases and J by 13 bases, and 24 bases separated the two germline ends. DNA of the CDR3: TGCAGTGCAGGCCCACAGGAACATAATGCGGGACTGTTTTTT. This encodes CSAGPQEHNAGLFF.

By sample share, this clonotype is medium-sized. The V call is TRBV29-1, the J call TRBJ1-1; D might be TRBD1 (5 bases). Germline CDR1 SQVTM, CDR2 ANQGSEA. V was trimmed by 7 bases and J by 2 bases, leaving 11 bases between them. This CDR3 is built from 12 residues. The CDR3 sequence is CSGRQSNTEAFF. The CDR3 DNA reads TGCAGCGGACGACAGTCTAACACTGAAGCTTTCTTT. The variable domain in full, completed from reference TRBV29-1 and TRBJ1-1, reads SAVISQKPSRDICQRGTSLTIQCQVDSQVTMMFWYRQQPGQSLTLIATANQGSEATYESGFVIDKFPISRPNLTFSTLTVSNMSPEDSSIYLCSGRQSNTEAFFGQGTRLTVV.

The sample holds many counts of this clonotype. This chain connects TRBV28 to TRBJ2-5, with D possibly matching TRBD2 (6 bases). There are 16 residues in the CDR3. V shed 5 bases and J shed 5 bases, with 21 bases lying between them. Germline CDR1 MDHEN, CDR2 SYDVKM. The CDR3 DNA reads TGTGCCAGCAGTGGGATTCGCGGGGCCGCCCGGGAGACCCAGTACTTC. Translated: CASSGIRGAARETQYF. Filled out from reference TRBV28 and TRBJ2-5, the complete variable domain reads DVKVTQSSRYLVKRTGEKVFLECVQDMDHENMFWYRQDPGLGLRLIYFSYDVKMKEKGDIPEGYSVSREKKERFSLILESASTNQTSMYLCASSGIRGAARETQYFGPGTRLLVL.

This clonotype was recorded at least ten times. This chain links TRBV28 with TRBJ2-1; D is unresolved. V was pared by 1 base and J by 12 bases, with 10 bases between. The CDR3 is 12 amino acids. CDR1 is MDHEN, CDR2 SYDVKM, per germline. The CDR3 spells CASSLLSLVQFF. The CDR3 DNA reads as TGTGCCAGCAGTTTATTATCTCTGGTGCAGTTCTTC.

This clonotype was seen repeatedly, ten times or more. This rearrangement joins TRBV6-5 to TRBJ1-1, with D possibly TRBD1 on 6 matching bases. Germline loops: CDR1 MNHEY, CDR2 SVGAGI. V was cut by 2 bases and J by 4 bases, with 14 bases left in between. The CDR3 has 15 residues. The CDR3 sequence: CASSYGPGATTEAFF. The CDR3 coding sequence is TGTGCCAGCAGTTACGGTCCGGGGGCGACCACTGAAGCTTTCTTT.

This clonotype came up many times. J is TRBJ2-7 and V is TRBV4-1, with unresolved D. Trimming left V 0 bases short and J 2 bases short, with 11 bases between. CDR3 size: 15 residues. The V gene's germline CDR1 is MGHRA and CDR2 YSYEKL. The DNA of the CDR3 is TGCGCCAGCAGCCAAGATTGGGTGCCAACCTACGAGCAGTACTTC. This translates into CASSQDWVPTYEQYF.

This clonotype was recorded many times. V gene TRBV28 combines with J gene TRBJ2-5, with D perhaps given as TRBD1 or TRBD2 (5 bases each). Trimming pared 5 bases from V and 2 bases from J, leaving 15 bases between. CDR1 is MDHEN and CDR2 is SYDVKM in the germline V gene. There are 15 residues in the CDR3. CDR3 nucleotide sequence: TGTGCCAGCAGTCCCCGGGGCGGTTATCAAGAGACCCAGTACTTC. Translating gives CASSPRGGYQETQYF.

The table lists this clonotype with many counts. The rearrangement links TRBV19 to TRBJ2-6; D gene ambiguous. There are 15 residues in the CDR3. Trimming pared 5 bases from V and 0 bases from J, leaving 8 bases between. The V gene's germline CDR1 is LNHDA and CDR2 SQIVND (reference sequence). The CDR3 loop is CASSSWSSGANVLTF. CDR3 sequence (DNA): TGTGCCAGTAGTTCTTGGTCCTCTGGGGCCAACGTCCTGACTTTC.

This clonotype was seen many times. The rearrangement uses TRBV9 and TRBJ2-1; 7 bases align to TRBD2. There are 17 residues in the CDR3. Trimming at V came to 4 bases and at J to 6 bases, leaving 16 bases not matched to a gene. In germline, CDR1 is SGDLS, CDR2 YYNGEE. For the CDR3, the DNA is TGTGCCAGCAGCCCCACCGGCGGGGAGGGGATACTCAATGAGCAGTTCTTC. It yields the protein CASSPTGGEGILNEQFF.

This clonotype was seen ten or more times. The chain has TRBV7-2 and TRBJ2-7; no firm D call. With 5 bases removed from V and 5 bases from J, the gap between germline ends came to 22 bases. The CDR3 is made up of 16 amino acids. CDR1 and CDR2 (germline): SGHTA, FQGNSA. DNA for the CDR3: TGTGCCAGCAGCGCATTCTTCCGCCCCGAACCCCACGAGCAGTACTTC. Protein sequence: CASSAFFRPEPHEQYF.